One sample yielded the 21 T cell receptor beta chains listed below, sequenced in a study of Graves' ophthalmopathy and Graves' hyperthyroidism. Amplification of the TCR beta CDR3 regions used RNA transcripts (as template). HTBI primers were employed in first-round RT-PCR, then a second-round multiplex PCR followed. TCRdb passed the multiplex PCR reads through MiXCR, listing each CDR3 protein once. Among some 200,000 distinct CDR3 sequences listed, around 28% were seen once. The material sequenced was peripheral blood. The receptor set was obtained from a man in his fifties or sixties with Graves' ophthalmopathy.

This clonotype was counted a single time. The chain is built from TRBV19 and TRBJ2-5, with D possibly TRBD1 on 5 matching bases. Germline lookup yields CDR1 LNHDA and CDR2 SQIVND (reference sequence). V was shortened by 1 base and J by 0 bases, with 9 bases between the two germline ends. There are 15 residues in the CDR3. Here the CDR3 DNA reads TGTGCCAGTAGTATAGCGAACAGGTACCAAGAGACCCAGTACTTC. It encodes CASSIANRYQETQYF.

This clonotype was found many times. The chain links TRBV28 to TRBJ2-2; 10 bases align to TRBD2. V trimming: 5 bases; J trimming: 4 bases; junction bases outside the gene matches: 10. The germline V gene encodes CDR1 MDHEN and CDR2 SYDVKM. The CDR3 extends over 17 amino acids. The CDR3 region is CASSPRGSGRFTGELFF. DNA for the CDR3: TGTGCCAGCAGTCCAAGGGGTAGCGGGAGGTTCACCGGGGAGCTGTTTTTT.

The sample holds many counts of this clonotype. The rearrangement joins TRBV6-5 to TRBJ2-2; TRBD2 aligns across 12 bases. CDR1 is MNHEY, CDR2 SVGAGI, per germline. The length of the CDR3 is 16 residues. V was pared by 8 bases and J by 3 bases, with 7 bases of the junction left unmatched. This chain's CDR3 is CASGGLAGRYTGELFF. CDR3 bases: TGTGCCAGCGGAGGACTAGCGGGGAGATACACCGGGGAGCTGTTTTTT.

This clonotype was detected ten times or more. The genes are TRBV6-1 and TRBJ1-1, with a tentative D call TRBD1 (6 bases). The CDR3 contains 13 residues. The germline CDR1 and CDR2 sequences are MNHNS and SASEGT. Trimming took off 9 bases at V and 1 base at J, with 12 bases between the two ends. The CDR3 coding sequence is TGTGCCAGTGGGAGGGGGGCGAACACTGAAGCTTTCTTT. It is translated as CASGRGANTEAFF.

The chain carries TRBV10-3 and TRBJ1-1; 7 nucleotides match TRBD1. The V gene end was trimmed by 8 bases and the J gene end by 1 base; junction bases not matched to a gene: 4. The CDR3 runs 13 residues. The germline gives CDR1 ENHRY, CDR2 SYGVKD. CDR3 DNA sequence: TGTGCCATCTCCGGGACAGAGAACACTGAAGCTTTCTTT. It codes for CAISGTENTEAFF.

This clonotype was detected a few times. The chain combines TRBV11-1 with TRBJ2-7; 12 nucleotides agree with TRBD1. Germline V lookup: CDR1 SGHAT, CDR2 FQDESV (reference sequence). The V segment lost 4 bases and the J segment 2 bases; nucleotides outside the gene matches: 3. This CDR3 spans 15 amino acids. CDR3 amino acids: CASSYRDRGPYEQYF. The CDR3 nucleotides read TGTGCCAGCAGCTACCGGGACAGGGGGCCCTACGAGCAGTACTTC.

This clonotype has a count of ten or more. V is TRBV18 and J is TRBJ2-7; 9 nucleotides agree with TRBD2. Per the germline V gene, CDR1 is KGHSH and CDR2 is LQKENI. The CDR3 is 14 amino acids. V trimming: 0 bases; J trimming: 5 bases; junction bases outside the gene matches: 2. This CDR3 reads CASSPPGTSNEQYF. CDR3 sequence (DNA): TGTGCCAGCTCACCACCCGGGACTAGCAACGAGCAGTACTTC.

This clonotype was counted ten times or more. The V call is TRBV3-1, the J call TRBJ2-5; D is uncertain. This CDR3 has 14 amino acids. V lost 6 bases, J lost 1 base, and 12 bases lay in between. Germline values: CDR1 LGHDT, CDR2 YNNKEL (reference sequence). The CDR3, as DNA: TGTGCCAGCAGACCACTTGGCATCCAAGAGACCCAGTACTTC. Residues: CASRPLGIQETQYF.

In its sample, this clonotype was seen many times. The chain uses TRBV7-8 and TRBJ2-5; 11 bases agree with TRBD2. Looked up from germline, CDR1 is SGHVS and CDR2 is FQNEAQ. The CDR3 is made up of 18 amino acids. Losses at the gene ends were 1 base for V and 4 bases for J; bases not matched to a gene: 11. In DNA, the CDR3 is TGTGCCAGCAGCTTAGATATGGTAGCGGGAGGGCCGGGAGAGACCCAGTACTTC. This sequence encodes CASSLDMVAGGPGETQYF.

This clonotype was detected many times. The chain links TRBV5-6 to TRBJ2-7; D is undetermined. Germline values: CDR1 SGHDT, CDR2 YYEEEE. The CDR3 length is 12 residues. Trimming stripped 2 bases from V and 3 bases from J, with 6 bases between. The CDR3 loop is CASSFLRYEQYF. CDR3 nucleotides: TGTGCCAGCAGCTTTCTCCGCTACGAGCAGTACTTC.

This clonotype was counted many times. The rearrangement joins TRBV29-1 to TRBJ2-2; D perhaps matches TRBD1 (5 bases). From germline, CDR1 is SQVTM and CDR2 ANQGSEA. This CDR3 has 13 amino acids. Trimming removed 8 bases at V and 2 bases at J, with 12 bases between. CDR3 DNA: TGCAGCTCCCGACAGCCTAACACCGGGGAGCTGTTTTTT. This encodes CSSRQPNTGELFF.

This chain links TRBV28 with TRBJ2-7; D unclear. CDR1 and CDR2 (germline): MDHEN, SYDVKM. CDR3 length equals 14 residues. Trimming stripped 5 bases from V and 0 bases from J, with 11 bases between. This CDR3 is CASSVGSLSYEQYF. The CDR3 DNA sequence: TGTGCCAGCAGTGTAGGGTCCCTCTCCTACGAGCAGTACTTC.

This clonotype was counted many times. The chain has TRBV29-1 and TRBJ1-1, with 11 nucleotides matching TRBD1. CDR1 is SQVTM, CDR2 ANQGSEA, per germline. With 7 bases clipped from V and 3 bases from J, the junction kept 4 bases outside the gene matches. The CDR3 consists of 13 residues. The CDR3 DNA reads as TGCAGCGCCCCGGGACAGGGGGACACTGAAGCTTTCTTT. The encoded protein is CSAPGQGDTEAFF.

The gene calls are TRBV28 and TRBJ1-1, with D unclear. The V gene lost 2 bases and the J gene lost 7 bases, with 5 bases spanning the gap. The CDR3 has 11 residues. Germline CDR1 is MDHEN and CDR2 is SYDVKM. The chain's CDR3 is CASSLGNEAFF. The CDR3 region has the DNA TGTGCCAGCAGTTTAGGTAATGAAGCTTTCTTT.

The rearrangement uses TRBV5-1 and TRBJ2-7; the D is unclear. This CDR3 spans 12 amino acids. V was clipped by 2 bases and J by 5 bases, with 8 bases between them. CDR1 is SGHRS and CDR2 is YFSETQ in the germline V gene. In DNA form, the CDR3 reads TGCGCCAGCAGCTTAGACCTGAACGAGCAGTACTTC. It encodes CASSLDLNEQYF.

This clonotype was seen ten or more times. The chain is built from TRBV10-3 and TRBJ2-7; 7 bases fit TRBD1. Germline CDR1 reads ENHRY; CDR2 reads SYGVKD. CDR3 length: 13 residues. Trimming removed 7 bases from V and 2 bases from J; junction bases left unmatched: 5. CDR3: CAIKGGLTYEQYF. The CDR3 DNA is TGTGCCATCAAAGGGGGCCTTACCTACGAGCAGTACTTC.

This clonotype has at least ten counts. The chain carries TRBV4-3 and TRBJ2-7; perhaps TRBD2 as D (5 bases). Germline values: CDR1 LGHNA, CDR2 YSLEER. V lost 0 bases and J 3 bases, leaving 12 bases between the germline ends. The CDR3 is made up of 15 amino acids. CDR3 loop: CASSQDASSGYEQYF. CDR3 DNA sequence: TGCGCCAGCAGCCAAGATGCATCAAGCGGCTACGAGCAGTACTTC.

CDR3 in DNA: TGTGCCAGCAGCCCGGCGTTGGACGAGCAGTACTTC. Translation gives CASSPALDEQYF. The V gene is TRBV6-1, the J gene TRBJ2-7; unclear D gene. V was pared by 6 bases and J by 5 bases, with 11 bases between. The V gene's germline CDR1 is MNHNS and CDR2 SASEGT. CDR3 length equals 12 residues.

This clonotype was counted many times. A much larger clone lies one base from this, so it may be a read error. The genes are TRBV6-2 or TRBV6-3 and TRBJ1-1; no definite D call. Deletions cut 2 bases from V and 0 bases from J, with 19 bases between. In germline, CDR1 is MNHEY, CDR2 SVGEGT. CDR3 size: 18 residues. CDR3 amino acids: CASSYMIGIADMNTEAFF. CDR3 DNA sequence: TGTGCCAGCAGTTACATGATCGGGATAGCCGATATGAACACTGAAGCTTTCTTT.

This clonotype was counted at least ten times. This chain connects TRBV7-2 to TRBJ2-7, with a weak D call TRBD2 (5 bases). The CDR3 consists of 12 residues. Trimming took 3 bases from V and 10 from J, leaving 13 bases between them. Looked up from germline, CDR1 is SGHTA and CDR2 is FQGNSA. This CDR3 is CASSFTDSSQYF. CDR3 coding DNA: TGTGCCAGCAGCTTTACGGACTCCTCCCAGTACTTC.

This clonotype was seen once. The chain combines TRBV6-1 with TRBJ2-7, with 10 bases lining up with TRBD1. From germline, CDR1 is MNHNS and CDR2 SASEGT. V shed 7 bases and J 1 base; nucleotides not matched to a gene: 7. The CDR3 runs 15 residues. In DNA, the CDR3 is TGTGCCAGCACCGAGGACAGGGGGTCTTCCTACGAGCAGTACTTC. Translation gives CASTEDRGSSYEQYF.